This TCR beta chain came from a study of blood T cell repertoires in COVID-19. Study-level background: Samples representing acute and convalescent COVID-19 were sourced from the United States, Italy and Spain. Sources were T cells, B-cell-depleted T cells, or PBMCs; the material itself was cDNA or gDNA.

With 4 bases clipped from V and 8 bases from J, the junction kept 12 bases outside the gene matches. This CDR3 has 16 residues. The germline CDR1 and CDR2 sequences are SGDLS and YYNGEE. The protocol was immunoSEQ multiplex PCR, while the TCRdb copy is restricted to in-frame clones and leaves out a portion. This table has roughly 200,000 clones, just under 90% appearing once. Study members were between about 18 and 89 years old and lived in 20 to 30 US regions. Two consecutive negative NP/OP PCR tests, clearance, or resolved symptoms defined Cohort 3 recovery. The sequence derives from a young man who had recovered from COVID-19. The sequenced sample consisted of PBMCs or T cells enriched from blood (not recorded which). The rearrangement joins TRBV9 to TRBJ2-5; TRBD1 aligns across 12 bases. CDR3 coding DNA: TGTGCCAGCAGCCCCAACCCGGGACAGGGGGCGGTTACCCAGTACTTC. Protein sequence: CASSPNPGQGAVTQYF.